This record looks at one T cell receptor beta chain sequence and its context. In its sample, this clonotype was seen many times. Its specific antigen is unknown. Qualities for individual bases were not recorded, and no much larger clone is one base off. CDR1 and CDR2 are drawn from the germline V gene (reference sequence): GTSNPN, SVGIG. V and J are truncated by 1 base and 0 bases respectively, leaving an intervening sequence of 3 bases. The CDR3 has 12 amino acids, counting the end cysteine and phenylalanine. Kept here is only the CDR3 DNA, which spans 36 bases and is read in frame from base 1. Receptors were amplified or captured by RACE. The run used a NextSeq 500. During library preparation, unique molecular identifiers were attached to individual cDNA molecules so that TCRs could be counted quantitatively and reproducibly. For every blood RNA sample, sequencing covered both the TCR alpha and TCR beta chains. The source study handled its data this way. Samples had a median of approximately 96,000 TCRs, with a range from roughly 23,224 to 700,000. The Decombinator software suite was used to annotate V, J and CDR3 in the TCR reads. For PS versus PT1 abundance plots, all samples were subsampled to the same number of TCRs (28,000). TCRs were defined as expanded if absent before sensitization and observed at least eight times at the 2-week time point. Using fastp at Q25 and MiXCR, TCRdb reprocessed the public reads and kept productive beta chains. Entries are consolidated by CDR3 protein sequence, retaining the most common genes and DNA. The V and J calls come from TCRdb's annotation, not from the publication. The sample yields tens of thousands of distinct CDR3 sequences; about 7.4% were counted once. Of the sample, 1.3% is held by the ten largest clones.

The data stem from a study of human T cells and chemical hapten exposure (dated by TCRdb to the early 2020s). Describing the broader study: For sensitization, 2% DPC in acetone was applied to a roughly 2 cm by roughly 2 cm area of upper inner arm skin. Throughout the roughly 26-week study period, patients were also given weekly therapeutic DPC doses on the scalp. Patch tests used Finn chambers with 0.01% DPC on the upper back, scored after 6 days by International Contact Dermatitis Research Group standards. The mostly female patient cohort included alopecia areata with under or over 50% scalp involvement, alopecia totalis and alopecia universalis. Libraries were pooled for sequencing, and variation in per-sample TCR yields was attributed mainly to small differences in library volumes within the pool. This study followed changes in the peripheral blood TCR repertoire in vivo during primary and secondary sensitization of alopecia patients to the hapten diphenylcyclopropenone (DPC). Blood samples were taken from patients before sensitization (week 0) and at 2, 6 and about 24 weeks after DPC sensitization. Twenty-nine alopecia patients provided blood for TCR sequencing at one to four time points (pre-sensitization, 2, 6 and 24 weeks).

The paper's findings and limits, for the study overall: The number of TCRs above 1 in 1000 frequency did not change with DPC sensitization; there was no evidence of global repertoire structure alterations. Because all patients had alopecia, a presumed autoimmune disease, the immune response of the patients might differ from that of healthy individuals. The number of PT1 expanded TCRs positively correlated with patch test score, significant at thresholds 8, 16 and 32 but not 4. Significantly more large CDR3 similarity clusters were formed by expanded TCRs than by pre-sensitization or healthy control sets, consistent with antigen-driven responses. After repeated subsampling, changes were observed in the strength of the expansion versus patch-test correlation and in the threshold at which the correlation became significant.

The intended sense of this specimen's time point label: pre-sensitization, week 0. The treatment or condition label on this specimen signifies: therapeutic diphenylcyclopropenone sensitization with weekly scalp DPC. At every patch-test visit, the blood draw took place before the patch test was put on. Eligible patients were aged 18 to 70, diagnosed with alopecia, deemed suitable for DPC therapy, and excluded if pregnant. Total RNA was isolated from unfractionated whole blood collected in Tempus Blood RNA tubes. Sequenced here: whole blood, sampled in connection with sensitization to the hapten diphenylcyclopropenone (DPC). Rearrangement joined TRBV30 to TRBJ1-1, with no D gene named confidently. The TCR originated in a woman aged 45-59 years with alopecia areata. Some clones in this sample may be carry-over from other donors' samples. The CDR3 here reads CAWSAVNTEAFF. The DNA sequence is given as TGTGCCTGGAGTGCGGTGAACACTGAAGCTTTCTTT.